A single sample is the source of the 20 T cell receptor beta chains below, sequenced in a study of blood T cell repertoires in COVID-19. Produced via immunoSEQ multiplex PCR; TCRdb's table is partial and in-frame only. The data show around 150,000 clones, about 88% seen once. The sequencing sample was made of peripheral blood. Receptors were obtained from a young man with acute or convalescent COVID-19.

This chain's CDR3 is CAISESQVRYGYTF. The CDR3 DNA follows: TGTGCCATCAGTGAGTCGCAGGTCCGCTATGGCTACACCTTC. The rearrangement links TRBV10-3 to TRBJ1-2; D is unclear. Per the germline V gene, CDR1 is ENHRY and CDR2 is SYGVKD. V gave up 0 bases and J gave up 4 bases, with 9 bases separating them. The CDR3 is 14 amino acids.

V and J are TRBV5-4 and TRBJ1-1; unclear D gene. V shed 0 bases and J shed 8 bases, with 17 bases lying between them. Germline V lookup: CDR1 SGHNT, CDR2 YYREEE (reference sequence). This CDR3 region has 15 residues. CDR3 loop: CASSLGGRINGEAFF. The CDR3, as DNA: TGTGCCAGCAGCTTGGGAGGCAGAATAAACGGGGAAGCTTTCTTT.

This chain uses TRBV7-9 with TRBJ1-2, with D possibly matching TRBD1 (5 bases). Per germline, CDR1 SEHNR and CDR2 FQNEAQ (reference sequence). With 5 bases removed from V and 7 bases from J, the gap between germline ends came to 20 bases. The CDR3 loop spans 15 amino acids. This CDR3 is CASSQGAGQILGYTF. CDR3 in DNA: TGTGCCAGCAGCCAAGGGGCGGGGCAGATACTTGGCTACACCTTC.

The CDR3 sequence: CASSIALRGIQETQYF. CDR3 in DNA: TGTGCCAGTAGTATAGCTCTTCGGGGGATCCAAGAGACCCAGTACTTC. The chain employs TRBV19 and TRBJ2-5; maybe TRBD2 (6 bases). CDR1 is LNHDA and CDR2 is SQIVND in the germline V gene (reference sequence). Trimming left V 1 base short and J 1 base short, with 13 bases between. The CDR3 loop spans 16 amino acids.

This chain links TRBV18 with TRBJ1-1; 8 bases match TRBD1. Per the germline V gene, CDR1 is KGHSH and CDR2 is LQKENI. The CDR3 totals 18 residues. V lost 0 bases to trimming and J lost 3 bases; unmatched junction nucleotides: 12. The CDR3 spells CASSPPVRGLSRDTEAFF. The CDR3 bases are TGTGCCAGCTCACCACCGGTCAGGGGGCTGTCGAGGGACACTGAAGCTTTCTTT. Using reference TRBV18 and TRBJ1-1 for the parts outside the CDR3, the full variable domain is NAGVMQNPRHLVRRRGQEARLRCSPMKGHSHVYWYRQLPEEGLKFMVYLQKENIIDESGMPKERFSAEFPKEGPSILRIQQVVRGDSAAYFCASSPPVRGLSRDTEAFFGQGTRLTVV.

The rearrangement joins TRBV5-1 to TRBJ2-1; 9 bases match TRBD1. The CDR3 consists of 14 residues. Germline V gene data show CDR1 as SGHRS and CDR2 as YFSETQ. V shed 4 bases and J 7 bases; nucleotides not matched to a gene: 6. CDR3 amino acids: CASSRGQGRNEQFF. CDR3 bases: TGCGCCAGCAGCAGGGGACAGGGAAGGAATGAGCAGTTCTTC. Drawing the rest from reference TRBV5-1 and TRBJ2-1, the complete variable domain is KAGVTQTPRYLIKTRGQQVTLSCSPISGHRSVSWYQQTPGQGLQFLFEYFSETQRNKGNFPGRFSGRQFSNSRSEMNVSTLELGDSALYLCASSRGQGRNEQFFGPGTRLTVL.

The rearrangement joins TRBV6-5 to TRBJ1-2; perhaps TRBD1 as D (6 bases). The germline V and J ends were trimmed by 6 bases and 4 bases, with 18 bases remaining between them. CDR1 and CDR2 (germline): MNHEY, SVGAGI. There are 15 residues in the CDR3. The CDR3 is CASSVSWQGSYGYTF. CDR3 sequence (DNA): TGTGCCAGCAGCGTATCGTGGCAGGGGAGCTATGGCTACACCTTC.

The genes are TRBV28 and TRBJ1-1, with TRBD1 matching 8 bases. Germline assignment: CDR1 MDHEN and CDR2 SYDVKM. Trimming at V came to 6 bases and at J to 8 bases, leaving 5 bases not matched to a gene. The CDR3 loop spans 12 amino acids. CDR3 nucleotide sequence: TGTGCCAGCAGACGGACAGGGACGGAAGCTTTCTTT. It codes for CASRRTGTEAFF.

The CDR3 region has the DNA TGCGCCAGCGCCTGGGGGACAGGGCGGGAGACCCAGTACTTC. Translating it yields CASAWGTGRETQYF. The rearrangement joins TRBV5-1 to TRBJ2-5; 9 bases align to TRBD1. V trimming: 7 bases; J trimming: 5 bases; junction bases outside the gene matches: 9. The CDR3 runs to 14 residues. Germline assignment: CDR1 SGHRS and CDR2 YFSETQ.

The chain employs TRBV5-8 and TRBJ1-1, with a possible D match to TRBD1 (6 bases). The germline gives CDR1 SGHTS, CDR2 YDEGEE. The CDR3 length is 15 residues. The ends were cut back, 7 bases at V and 4 bases at J, with 20 bases in the middle. CDR3 residues: CASVRGLRSSTEAFF. CDR3 DNA: TGTGCCAGCGTCAGGGGATTGCGATCCTCCACTGAAGCTTTCTTT.

V gene TRBV5-1 combines with J gene TRBJ2-2, with 14 bases aligning to TRBD2. The CDR3 is made up of 16 amino acids. Germline-derived CDR1 and CDR2 are SGHRS and YFSETQ. J gave up 6 bases and V 3 bases, and 4 bases lay outside the gene matches. The CDR3 sequence: CASSSSGLAGAGELFF. The DNA of the CDR3 is TGCGCCAGCAGCTCCTCGGGACTAGCGGGGGCCGGGGAGCTGTTTTTT.

The chain joins TRBV25-1 to TRBJ2-5, with unresolved D. Trimming removed 4 bases from V and 1 base from J, with 13 bases in between. The CDR3 sequence is 15 residues long. Germline V gene data show CDR1 as MGHDK and CDR2 as SYGVNS. CDR3: CASSAPSYIQETQYF. The CDR3 DNA reads TGTGCCAGCAGTGCTCCTTCCTATATCCAAGAGACCCAGTACTTC.

The chain links TRBV12-3 or TRBV12-4 to TRBJ1-2; maybe TRBD1 (6 bases). This CDR3 spans 13 amino acids. Trimming stripped 6 bases from V and 8 bases from J, with 16 bases between. The CDR3 here is CASSLGGPVGYTF. CDR3 coding DNA: TGTGCCAGCAGCCTTGGGGGCCCCGTGGGCTACACCTTC.

The chain combines TRBV6-5 with TRBJ1-1; maybe TRBD1 (6 bases). Trimming cost V 6 bases and J 7 bases, with 15 bases left between them. CDR3 length equals 13 residues. The germline CDR1 and CDR2 sequences are MNHEY and SVGAGI. CDR3 coding DNA: TGTGCCAGCAGAGCTCAGGGGAGGGGTGAAGCTTTCTTT. Protein product: CASRAQGRGEAFF.

V is TRBV5-1 and J is TRBJ1-3; unclear D gene. Germline V gene data show CDR1 as SGHRS and CDR2 as YFSETQ. The germline V and J ends were trimmed by 4 bases and 0 bases, with 11 bases remaining between them. The CDR3 extends over 15 amino acids. In nucleotides, the CDR3 is TGCGCCAGCAGCGACGGAGGTAGCTCTGGAAACACCATATATTTT. This gives the protein CASSDGGSSGNTIYF.

V usage is TRBV6-5 and J usage is TRBJ1-1, with D tentatively TRBD1 (5 bases). CDR1 MNHEY and CDR2 SVGAGI come from the germline V gene. Trimming pared 7 bases from V and 3 bases from J, leaving 18 bases between. The CDR3 is 15 amino acids. As DNA, the CDR3 is TGTGCCAGCATTCGTGGGGCAGGAGTAGACACTGAAGCTTTCTTT. Protein product: CASIRGAGVDTEAFF.

Worth noting for this clone: Relative to the germline gene, one junction end is altered; a read error may explain this. This chain connects TRBV28 to TRBJ1-5; D call uncertain. From germline, CDR1 is MDHEN and CDR2 SYDVKM. This CDR3 region has 11 residues. The CDR3 spells CASSTSGSWDF. CDR3 sequence (DNA): TGTGCCAGCAGTACATCCGGGTCCTGGGATTTT.

The chain links TRBV7-2 to TRBJ1-5; TRBD1 aligns across 10 bases. This CDR3 has 16 amino acids. Germline assignment: CDR1 SGHTA and CDR2 FQGNSA. Trimming cost V 1 base and J 5 bases; bases outside gene matches: 5. CDR3 protein: CASSLGGDRGYQPQHF. CDR3 nucleotide sequence: TGTGCCAGCAGCTTAGGGGGGGACAGGGGTTATCAGCCCCAGCATTTT.

V gene TRBV27 combines with J gene TRBJ1-1; D is uncertain. The CDR3 runs to 14 residues. Germline CDR1 reads MNHEY; CDR2 reads SMNVEV (reference sequence). V was pared by 5 bases and J by 4 bases, with 14 bases between. Here the CDR3 DNA reads TGTGCCAGCAGTATCCGGAGGGCCCGCACTGAAGCTTTCTTT. It codes for CASSIRRARTEAFF.

This chain uses TRBV4-1 with TRBJ1-4; 7 nucleotides agree with TRBD1. The CDR3 contains 16 residues. Germline CDR1 is MGHRA and CDR2 is YSYEKL. The J segment lost 5 bases and the V segment lost 6 bases, leaving 12 bases of the junction unmatched. CDR3 nucleotides: TGCGCCAGCAGAACAACCCCGGGACAGAAAAATGAAAAACTGTTTTTT. As protein: CASRTTPGQKNEKLFF.